A selection of T cell receptor beta chains follows, all from one sample in a study of beta chain features in type 1 diabetes. The assay was immunoSEQ multiplex PCR, and TCRdb's table has in-frame clones only and misses some. The sample lists around 70,000 clones; about 48% were seen once. The material sequenced was central memory CD4+ T cells from blood. These TCRs come from a man in his thirties or forties with type 1 diabetes. CDR3s include the opening cysteine and the closing phenylalanine or tryptophan. A D gene is named only where the DNA matches it firmly. Rows give clone size only sometimes, using once, few, many, or a class for an expanded clone.

>TRBJ2-1|TRBV29-1|NA|TRBD1
TGCAGCGTCAGCGAACAGGGGGATGAGCAGTTCTTC
CSVSEQGDEQFF
>TRBJ2-7|TRBV21-1|NA|NA
TGTGCCAGCAGCAGGCGAAGGACAGTACGGTTGTACGAGCAGTACTTC
CASSRRRTVRLYEQYF
>TRBJ2-7|TRBV5-1|NA|TRBD2
TGCGCCAGCAGCTTGTTGGGACTAGCGTCCGCCGGTTCCGAGCAGTACTTC
CASSLLGLASAGSEQYF
>TRBJ1-2|TRBV5-1|NA|TRBD1
TGCGCCAGCAGCTTGGGACAGGGGGAAGATGGCTACACCTTC
CASSLGQGEDGYTF
>TRBJ2-1|TRBV7-9|NA|NA
TGTGCCAGCAGCTTACTCGGGTCCTCCTACAATGAGCAGTTCTTC
CASSLLGSSYNEQFF
>TRBJ2-2|TRBV18|few|NA
TGTGCCAGCTCACCACCTACCACCGGAGGAAAAATCCGGGAGCTGTTTTTT
CASSPPTTGGKIRELFF
>TRBJ2-5|TRBV7-6|few|NA
TGTGCCAGCACCCCCCAGGGGGGAGAGACCCAGTACTTC
CASTPQGGETQYF
>TRBJ1-3|TRBV6-5|NA|NA
TGTGCCAGCAGGCTAGGGGGTCCCTCTGGAAACACCATATATTTT
CASRLGGPSGNTIYF
>TRBJ1-2|TRBV6-5|NA|NA
TGTGCCAGCAGTTACGCCACAGGCTATGGCTACACCTTC
CASSYATGYGYTF
>TRBJ2-2|TRBV6-1|NA|TRBD2
TGTGCCAGCAACTGGGGGGGGACCGGGGAGCTGTTTTTT
CASNWGGTGELFF
>TRBJ2-5|TRBV5-1|NA|TRBD2
TGCGCCAGCAAGAAGACTAGCGGTGGCCAAGAGACCCAGTACTTC
CASKKTSGGQETQYF
>TRBJ2-7|TRBV30|medium-sized|TRBD1
TGTGCCTGGAGTCAGAGGGAGGGACAGGGGTTTGTGCAGTACTTC
CAWSQREGQGFVQYF
>TRBJ1-3|TRBV6-1|NA|TRBD1
TGTGCCAGCAGCACAGGGGCCGACTCTGGAAACACCATATATTTT
CASSTGADSGNTIYF
>TRBJ1-1|TRBV2|NA|NA
TGTGCCAGCACCCTAAGTACTGAAGCTTTCTTT
CASTLSTEAFF
>TRBJ2-7|TRBV6-6|NA|TRBD1
TGTGCCAGCAGTTACCCTGACAGGGGCGGCTACGAGCAGTACTTC
CASSYPDRGGYEQYF
>TRBJ2-5|TRBV2|NA|NA
TGTGCCAGCATGCCAGGCCGGTGGCAAGAGACCCAGTACTTC
CASMPGRWQETQYF
>TRBJ1-4|TRBV7-9|once|NA
TGTGCCAGCAGCCTCCTCCAGGGAACTAATGAAAAACTGTTTTTT
CASSLLQGTNEKLFF
>TRBJ1-6|TRBV30|NA|TRBD1
TGTGCCTGGAGTTACGGGACAGGGGGCAGTTCACCCCTCCACTTT
CAWSYGTGGSSPLHF
>TRBJ1-2|TRBV7-2|NA|TRBD1
TGTGCCAGCAGCTTAGGCCGAGACAGGGAAAAGCACTATGGCTACACCTTC
CASSLGRDREKHYGYTF
>TRBJ2-3|TRBV7-9|few|NA
TGTGCCAGCAGCTTATTGGCGGGCACAGATACGCAGTATTTT
CASSLLAGTDTQYF
>TRBJ2-1|TRBV10-1|NA|TRBD2
TGCGCCAGCAGTGAGTCGGGACTAGCGGGAGGGCCCTACAATGAGCAGTTCTTC
CASSESGLAGGPYNEQFF
>TRBJ2-1|TRBV6-5|few|TRBD2
TGTGCCAGCAGAGGCTGGACTAGTATCGATGAGCAGTTCTTC
CASRGWTSIDEQFF
>TRBJ2-5|TRBV9|few|TRBD1
TGTGCCAGCAGCGTAGCGGACAGGGGGCCTGAGACCCAGTACTTC
CASSVADRGPETQYF
>TRBJ2-2|TRBV5-1|NA|NA
TGCGCCAGCAGCTTGAGGGCCGGGAGCACCGGGGAGCTGTTTTTT
CASSLRAGSTGELFF
>TRBJ1-2|TRBV28|NA|TRBD1
TGTGCCAGCAGTCCACACGACAGGGGGGATGGCTACACCTTC
CASSPHDRGDGYTF
>TRBJ2-2|TRBV5-1|NA|NA
TGCGCCAGCAGACAGGACCTGAACACCGGGGAGCTGTTTTTT
CASRQDLNTGELFF
>TRBJ2-1|TRBV9|once|NA
TGTGCCAGCAGCGTAACCGGGGGTTCCTACAATGAGCAGTTCTTC
CASSVTGGSYNEQFF
>TRBJ2-1|TRBV30|few|TRBD2
TGTGCCTGGGATACCCAAGGAGCGGGAGCGCTCTACAATGAGCAGTTCTTC
CAWDTQGAGALYNEQFF
>TRBJ2-3|TRBV11-3|NA|TRBD1
TGTGCCAGCAGCCCCACGGGACAGGGAAGAGATACGCAGTATTTT
CASSPTGQGRDTQYF
>TRBJ2-1|TRBV6-5|NA|TRBD2
TGTGCCAGCAGCCAGGCTAGCGGGGGGAGTTATGAGCAGTTCTTC
CASSQASGGSYEQFF
>TRBJ2-7|TRBV18|NA|TRBD2
TGTGCCAGCTCACCAGGGACTAGCGATAACGAGCAGTACTTC
CASSPGTSDNEQYF
>TRBJ2-3|TRBV5-1|few|NA
TGCGCCAGCCGAGTTGCGGTGGGAGATACGCAGTATTTT
CASRVAVGDTQYF
>TRBJ1-5|TRBV2|few|NA
TGTGCCACCACGGGGGGCTCCGAGGATCAGCCCCAGCATTTT
CATTGGSEDQPQHF
>TRBJ1-1|TRBV18|few|NA
TGTGCCAGCTCACCACCGTCACAGGGGAACACTGAAGCTTTCTTT
CASSPPSQGNTEAFF
>TRBJ1-2|TRBV18|NA|NA
TGTGCCAGCTCACTGGGAGCCAAGTATGGCTACACCTTC
CASSLGAKYGYTF
>TRBJ2-3|TRBV7-2|NA|NA
TGTGCCAGCAGCCCCCGACAGGAACCCACAGATACGCAGTATTTT
CASSPRQEPTDTQYF
>TRBJ1-4|TRBV5-4|NA|NA
TGTGCCAGCAGCTTGGGACATAATGAAAAACTGTTTTTT
CASSLGHNEKLFF
>TRBJ1-5|TRBV2|NA|TRBD1
TGTGCCACCTCGACAGGGAGGTCGGGGCAGCCCCAGCATTTT
CATSTGRSGQPQHF
>TRBJ2-5|TRBV6-1|NA|TRBD1
TGTGCCAGCAGTAGTCGACAGGGACAAGAGACCCAGTACTTC
CASSSRQGQETQYF
>TRBJ2-7|TRBV27|NA|TRBD2
TGTGCCAGCAGTTTATCGGCTAGCGGGGGTTACGAGCAGTACTTC
CASSLSASGGYEQYF
>TRBJ2-3|TRBV7-2|NA|TRBD2
TGTGCCAGCACCCCCCCGGGGGGTGCCTCCACAGATACGCAGTATTTT
CASTPPGGASTDTQYF
>TRBJ2-1|TRBV9|NA|TRBD2
TGTGCCAGCAGCGTAGAAAGGGTGGGGGGGATAGTATCCTACAATGAGCAGTTCTTC
CASSVERVGGIVSYNEQFF
>TRBJ2-5|TRBV14|few|NA
TGTGCCAGCAGCCAAGATCGGGTAGGAACAGAGACCCAGTACTTC
CASSQDRVGTETQYF
>TRBJ1-2|TRBV6-5|NA|TRBD1
TGTGCCAGCAGTTATTTCGCCGGGACAGGGGGAGGCTACACCTTC
CASSYFAGTGGGYTF
>TRBJ2-1|TRBV7-9|NA|TRBD2
TGTGCCAGCAGCCAACTTGGCGGGAGAATATATGAGCAGTTCTTC
CASSQLGGRIYEQFF
>TRBJ2-7|TRBV5-1|few|TRBD2
TGCGCCAGCAGCTCCGGGGGGGCCCTTGCCTACGAGCAGTACTTC
CASSSGGALAYEQYF
>TRBJ2-1|TRBV7-6|NA|TRBD2
TGTGCCAGCAGCTCAGCCCGACCGGGACTAGCGCCATACAATGAGCAGTTCTTC
CASSSARPGLAPYNEQFF
>TRBJ2-1|TRBV5-1|NA|TRBD2
TGCGCCAGCAGCTTGAGTCTAGCGGGCCACAATGAGCAGTTCTTC
CASSLSLAGHNEQFF
>TRBJ2-2|TRBV5-1|once|NA
TGCGCCAGCAGCTTGGGATTTAGCGGGAACACCGGGGAGCTGTTTTTT
CASSLGFSGNTGELFF
>TRBJ2-1|TRBV5-6|NA|TRBD2
TGTGCCAGCAGCTTGGAGCGGTACGGGAGGGCCGTCTACAATGAGCAGTTCTTC
CASSLERYGRAVYNEQFF
>TRBJ2-4|TRBV23-1|NA|TRBD2
TGCGCCAGCAGTCAATTTAGGGGGGATCGGACTAGCGGGTGGTGGGCCAAAAACATTCAGTACTTC
CASSQFRGDRTSGWWAKNIQYF
>TRBJ1-2|TRBV4-1|NA|TRBD1
TGCGCCAGCAGACGCACCGGGACAGGGGGGGACTATGGCTACACCTTC
CASRRTGTGGDYGYTF
>TRBJ2-1|TRBV18|NA|TRBD1
TGTGCCAGCTCACCACGGGCCGGACAGGGTACAAATGAGCAGTTCTTC
CASSPRAGQGTNEQFF